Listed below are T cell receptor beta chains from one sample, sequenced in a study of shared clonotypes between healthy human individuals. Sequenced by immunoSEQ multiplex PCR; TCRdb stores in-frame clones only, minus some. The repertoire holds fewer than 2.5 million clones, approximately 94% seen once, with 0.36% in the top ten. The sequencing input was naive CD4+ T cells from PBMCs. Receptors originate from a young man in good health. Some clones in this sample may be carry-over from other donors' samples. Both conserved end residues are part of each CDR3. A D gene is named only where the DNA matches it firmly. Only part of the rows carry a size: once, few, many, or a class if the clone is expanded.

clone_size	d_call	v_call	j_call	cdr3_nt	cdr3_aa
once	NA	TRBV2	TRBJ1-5	TGTGCCAGCAGTGAAGCTAAGGGGGGCGGAAATCAGCCCCAGCATTTT	CASSEAKGGGNQPQHF
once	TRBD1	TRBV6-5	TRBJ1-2	TGTGCCAGCAGAGCCCCCGGGACAGGGGGTGGCTACACCTTC	CASRAPGTGGGYTF
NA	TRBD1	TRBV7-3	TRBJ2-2	TGTGCCAGCAGCCAAAACAGCGGGACAGGGTATTCCGGGGAGCTGTTTTTT	CASSQNSGTGYSGELFF
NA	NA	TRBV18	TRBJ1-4	TGTGCCAGCTCACCTGAATGGACGGGAGTGGGGGAAAAACTGTTTTTT	CASSPEWTGVGEKLFF
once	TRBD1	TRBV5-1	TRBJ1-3	TGCGCCAGCAGCCCGGGGACAGGGGGCGGTGGAAACACCATATATTTT	CASSPGTGGGGNTIYF
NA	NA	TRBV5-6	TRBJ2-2	TGTGCCAGCAGCTTGGGCAGGGGAACCGGGGAGCTGTTTTTT	CASSLGRGTGELFF
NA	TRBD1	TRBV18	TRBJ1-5	TGTGCCAGCTCACCGGGGACAGGGGCCGGCCAGCCCCAGCATTTT	CASSPGTGAGQPQHF
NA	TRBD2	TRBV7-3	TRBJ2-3	TGTGCCAGCAGCCGGACTAGCGGGAGGGCCTATCGAAGCACAGATACGCAGTATTTT	CASSRTSGRAYRSTDTQYF
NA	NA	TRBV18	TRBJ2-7	TGTGCCAGCTCCAAACCTGGGGGGCGGACGGGAGAGCAGTACTTC	CASSKPGGRTGEQYF
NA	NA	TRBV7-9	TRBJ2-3	TGTGCCAGCAGCTGGGATTTGGGGGGGCCTAGCACAGATACGCAGTATTTT	CASSWDLGGPSTDTQYF
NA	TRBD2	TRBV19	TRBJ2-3	TGTGCCAGTAGTATAATTCGCGGGGGAATAGCAGATACGCAGTATTTT	CASSIIRGGIADTQYF
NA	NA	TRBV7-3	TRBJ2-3	TGTGCCAGCAGCTTCCCCGGCACTACTTTAGGCACAGATACGCAGTATTTT	CASSFPGTTLGTDTQYF
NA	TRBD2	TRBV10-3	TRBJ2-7	TGTGCCATCAGTCCGGCTAGCGGGAGCTCCTACGAGCAGTACTTC	CAISPASGSSYEQYF
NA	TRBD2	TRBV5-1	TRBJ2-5	TGCGCCAGCAGCATCCTAGCGGGAGGACAAGAGACCCAGTACTTC	CASSILAGGQETQYF
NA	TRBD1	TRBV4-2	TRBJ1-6	TGTGCCAGCAGCCAACCAGACAGGGCCGATTCACCCCTCCACTTT	CASSQPDRADSPLHF
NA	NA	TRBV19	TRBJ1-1	TGTGCCAGTAGTATAGACCGATTGAACACTGAAGCTTTCTTT	CASSIDRLNTEAFF
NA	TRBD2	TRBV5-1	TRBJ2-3	TGCGCCAGCAGCTCCGGACTAGCGGGAGTATCGGATACGCAGTATTTT	CASSSGLAGVSDTQYF
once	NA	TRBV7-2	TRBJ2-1	TGTGCCAGCAGCCCTAGGACAGGGACCTTGACTAGCGCATATGAGCAGTTCTTC	CASSPRTGTLTSAYEQFF
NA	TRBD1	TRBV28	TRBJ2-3	TGTGCCAGCAGTTTTCAGGGGGCGCCGGATACGCAGTATTTT	CASSFQGAPDTQYF
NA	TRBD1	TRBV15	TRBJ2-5	TGTGCCACCAGCAGGGACTCAGGGGGCGGAGGAGAGACCCAGTACTTC	CATSRDSGGGGETQYF
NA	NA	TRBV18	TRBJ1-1	TGTGCCAGCTCACCACAGTGGCAGGCTGACACTGAAGCTTTCTTT	CASSPQWQADTEAFF
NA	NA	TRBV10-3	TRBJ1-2	TGTGCCATCACCGCAGGGTCTGATGGCTACACCTTC	CAITAGSDGYTF
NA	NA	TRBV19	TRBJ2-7	TGTGCCAGTAGTATCCACAGCACCTACGAGCAGTACTTC	CASSIHSTYEQYF
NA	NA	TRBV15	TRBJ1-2	TGTGCCACCAGCAGAGGACCTCGAGAGTATGGCTACACCTTC	CATSRGPREYGYTF
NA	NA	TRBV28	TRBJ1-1	TGTGCCAGCAGTTTATGGACGGGGGACACTGAAGCTTTCTTT	CASSLWTGDTEAFF
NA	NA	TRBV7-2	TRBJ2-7	TGTGCCAGCAGCCTCATGGGCGAGCAGTACTTC	CASSLMGEQYF
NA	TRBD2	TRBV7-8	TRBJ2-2	TGTGCCAGCAGCCGAGGACTAGCGGGGAACACCGGGGAGCTGTTTTTT	CASSRGLAGNTGELFF
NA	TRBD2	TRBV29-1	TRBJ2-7	TGCACCCCGGAGCAGGGAGGGTCCTACGAGCAGTACTTC	CTPEQGGSYEQYF
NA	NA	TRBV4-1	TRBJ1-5	TGCGCCAGCAGCCAAGAGGGGGGGGGTAGCAATCAGCCCCAGCATTTT	CASSQEGGGSNQPQHF
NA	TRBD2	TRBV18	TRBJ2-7	TGTGCCAGCTCACCGGGTCTAGCGGACTCAGAGCAGTACTTC	CASSPGLADSEQYF
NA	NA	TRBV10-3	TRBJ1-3	TGTGCCATAGGGCGGGGGCTCTCTGGAAACACCATATATTTT	CAIGRGLSGNTIYF